The following is a T cell receptor (beta chain) sequence with its context. These data are taken from a study of T cell responses to AZD1222 COVID-19 vaccine. The table came from immunoSEQ multiplex PCR; TCRdb's copy has only in-frame clones and leaves some out. This sample has 150,000 to 200,000 clones, with 80% to 95% found just once. V shed 4 bases and J shed 1 base, with 8 bases lying between them. The CDR3 consists of 13 residues. Germline assignment: CDR1 LNHDA and CDR2 SQIVND (reference sequence). This clonotype originated in an adult who received the AZD1222 COVID-19 vaccine. The specimen comprised peripheral blood, sampled 28 days after the second AZD1222 dose. V usage is TRBV19 and J usage is TRBJ2-7; D remains ambiguous. In DNA, the CDR3 is TGTGCCAGTAGTACCGGAAATTCCTACGAGCAGTACTTC. Amino acids: CASSTGNSYEQYF.